These T cell receptor beta chains were read from a single sample in a study of T cell changes during pregnancy in multiple sclerosis. Here immunoSEQ multiplex PCR was the method, and the copy in TCRdb shows in-frame clones only, minus some. There are 55,000 to 80,000 clones in the sample; approximately 87% occur only once, and around a tenth lies in the top ten. The specimen comprised peripheral blood, sampled after pregnancy. These receptor sequences come from a female donor in good health, enrolled as a control in a pregnancy study. CDR3s include the opening cysteine and the closing phenylalanine or tryptophan. A D gene is named only where the DNA matches it firmly. Clone size appears in some rows only: once, few, many, or a class for an expanded clone.

v_gene	j_gene	d_gene	abundance	CDR3nt	CDR3aa
TRBV7-2	TRBJ1-1	TRBD1	-	TGTGCCAGCAGCCTATTACAGGGGAAGGATGAAGCTTTCTTT	CASSLLQGKDEAFF
TRBV2	TRBJ2-7	TRBD2	-	TGTGCCAGCGGGGGGGCGGGGGGTTCCTACGAGCAGTACTTC	CASGGAGGSYEQYF
TRBV5-6	TRBJ1-5	TRBD1	-	TGTGCCAGCAGGGACAGGACGGAGGGAGTGGAGCAGCCCCAGCATTTT	CASRDRTEGVEQPQHF
TRBV19	TRBJ1-1	-	-	TGTGCCAGTAGTCCAAGGGGGTGGGGGTTATACGAAGCTTTCTTT	CASSPRGWGLYEAFF
TRBV4-1	TRBJ1-2	-	-	TGCGCCAGCAGCCAAGATTGGGCAGGGACTAACTATGGCTACACCTTC	CASSQDWAGTNYGYTF
TRBV4-3	TRBJ2-3	TRBD2	-	TGCGCCAGCAGCCAACAGACTAGCGGGAATAGCATCGATACGCAGTATTTT	CASSQQTSGNSIDTQYF
TRBV5-1	TRBJ2-7	TRBD2	-	TGCGCCAGCAGCTCGGGGACTAGCGGAAACTACGAGCAGTACTTC	CASSSGTSGNYEQYF
TRBV6-1	TRBJ2-1	TRBD2	-	TGTGCCAGCACCGGTAGCGGGAGGTCTGGGGATGAGCAGTTCTTC	CASTGSGRSGDEQFF
TRBV6-5	TRBJ2-1	TRBD1	-	TGTGCCAGCAGTTACTTTCGGGACAGGGCCGGACGTGAGCAGTTCTTC	CASSYFRDRAGREQFF
TRBV14	TRBJ2-7	-	-	TGTGCCAGCAGCCCCCGACTCGAAGGCGAGCAGTACTTC	CASSPRLEGEQYF
TRBV7-9	TRBJ1-3	-	once	TGTGCCAGCAGCTCGATTAAGGACAGCTCTGGAAACACCATATATTTT	CASSSIKDSSGNTIYF
TRBV13	TRBJ2-5	TRBD2	-	TGTGCCAGCAGCTTAGTGGGACTAGCGGACCAAGAGACCCAGTACTTC	CASSLVGLADQETQYF
TRBV6-5	TRBJ2-2	TRBD1	-	TGTGCCAGCAGCCACGGACAGGCTTACACCGGGGAGCTGTTTTTT	CASSHGQAYTGELFF
TRBV13	TRBJ2-7	-	-	TGTGCCAGCAGCTTAACTGGCGGTATTACGATAGTCGAGCAGTACTTC	CASSLTGGITIVEQYF
TRBV5-1	TRBJ2-3	TRBD2	once	TGCGCCAGCAGCTCCAGGGCGGGGGGGCCTCGGGATACGCAGTATTTT	CASSSRAGGPRDTQYF
TRBV10-3	TRBJ1-1	TRBD1	once	TGTGCCATCAGTTCCGGGACAGGGGTTACTGAAGCTTTCTTT	CAISSGTGVTEAFF
TRBV10-3	TRBJ2-1	TRBD1	-	TGTGCCATCAGCGATTCCGGGACAGCCAGTTACAATGAGCAGTTCTTC	CAISDSGTASYNEQFF
TRBV14	TRBJ1-2	TRBD1	-	TGTGCCAGCAGCCTTCGGGACAGGGAGTATGGCTACACCTTC	CASSLRDREYGYTF
TRBV2	TRBJ1-4	-	-	TGTGCCTCCGCTGGGGGGATTAATGAAAAACTGTTTTTT	CASAGGINEKLFF
TRBV4-1	TRBJ2-1	-	-	TGCGCCAGCAGCCAAGATGCTTACAAAACCTACAATGAGCAGTTCTTC	CASSQDAYKTYNEQFF
TRBV19	TRBJ2-5	TRBD1	-	TGTGCCAGTGGGGCAGGGGGAGAGACCCAGTACTTC	CASGAGGETQYF
TRBV7-9	TRBJ2-5	-	-	TGTGCCAGCAGGGGGGCCAAAGAGACCCAGTACTTC	CASRGAKETQYF
TRBV6-6	TRBJ2-2	-	-	TGTGCCAGCAGATCCCTTGGCGGGGACGGCGGGGAGCTGTTTTTT	CASRSLGGDGGELFF
TRBV6-4	TRBJ1-1	-	once	TGTGCCAGCAGTGAACGAGGAGTTGAAGCTTTCTTT	CASSERGVEAFF
TRBV6-1	TRBJ2-5	TRBD1	-	TGTGCCAGCAACCGAGACAGGGTTCAAGAGACCCAGTACTTC	CASNRDRVQETQYF
TRBV13	TRBJ1-1	-	-	TGTGCCAGCAGCTTAGGCCTAGGGGACACTGAAGCTTTCTTT	CASSLGLGDTEAFF
TRBV30	TRBJ2-7	TRBD2	-	TGTGCCTGGAGTGGACTAGCGGGGGGGGTCGAGCAGTACTTC	CAWSGLAGGVEQYF
TRBV5-4	TRBJ2-2	-	-	TGTGCCAGCAGCCTTCGGGACACGAACACCGGGGAGCTGTTTTTT	CASSLRDTNTGELFF
TRBV18	TRBJ2-7	TRBD2	-	TGTGCCAGCTCACCCCAGGGACTAGCGGGGGGGGCGAGCTCCTACGAGCAGTACTTC	CASSPQGLAGGASSYEQYF
TRBV18	TRBJ1-2	-	-	TGTGCCAGCTCACCACAACAGGGCAGGGATGGCTACACCTTC	CASSPQQGRDGYTF
TRBV7-8	TRBJ2-3	-	-	TGTGCCAGCAGCTTATTGGCTAGCGTCGGTCGGACAGATACGCAGTATTTT	CASSLLASVGRTDTQYF
TRBV27	TRBJ2-7	TRBD2	-	TGTGCCAGCAGTCCCGCTCTAGCGGGAGTGGGCTACGAGCAGTACTTC	CASSPALAGVGYEQYF
TRBV4-2	TRBJ2-3	TRBD2	-	TGTGCCAGCAGCCACCTCACCGGGCTAGCGGGAGGGTCCCCAGATACGCAGTATTTT	CASSHLTGLAGGSPDTQYF
TRBV5-6	TRBJ2-7	-	-	TGTGCCAGCAGCTCCGTGTCCTACGAGCAGTACTTC	CASSSVSYEQYF
TRBV19	TRBJ2-2	TRBD2	-	TGTGCCAGTAGTCAGGGACTAGCGCAGGGCCCCGGGGAGCTGTTTTTT	CASSQGLAQGPGELFF
TRBV15	TRBJ1-5	TRBD1	-	TGTGCCACCAGCAGAATGACAGGGGGCCCGGAGCCCCAGCATTTT	CATSRMTGGPEPQHF
TRBV27	TRBJ2-7	TRBD2	-	TGTGCCAGCAGTTTTGGTAGCGGGTACGAGCAGTACTTC	CASSFGSGYEQYF
TRBV13	TRBJ2-3	TRBD2	-	TGTGCCAGCAGCTTTTATGGCGGGGGGGCCTGGGCAGATACGCAGTATTTT	CASSFYGGGAWADTQYF
TRBV7-9	TRBJ2-7	-	-	TGTGCCAGCAGCTTCTCCAGGGGTTACGAGCAGTACTTC	CASSFSRGYEQYF
TRBV25-1	TRBJ2-7	TRBD2	once	TGTGCCAGCAGGAGCGGGGCAGGGACCCCCTACGAGCAGTACTTC	CASRSGAGTPYEQYF
TRBV9	TRBJ2-5	-	-	TGTGCCAGCAGCGTAGAAGGAGTGCAAGAGACCCAGTACTTC	CASSVEGVQETQYF
TRBV4-1	TRBJ1-1	TRBD1	-	TGCGCCAGCAGCCTACTACCGGGACAGGGTGGCACTGAAGCTTTCTTT	CASSLLPGQGGTEAFF
TRBV13	TRBJ2-7	TRBD2	-	TGTGCCAGCAGCTTCGGCGGGAGTTCCTACGAGCAGTACTTC	CASSFGGSSYEQYF
TRBV10-1	TRBJ1-4	-	-	TGCGCCAGCAGTGCGGGACACATGGATGAAAAACTGTTTTTT	CASSAGHMDEKLFF
TRBV7-2	TRBJ1-5	TRBD1	-	TGTGCCAGCAGCGACAGGGGGCCGTGGCAGCCCCAGCATTTT	CASSDRGPWQPQHF
TRBV5-6	TRBJ2-1	-	once	TGTGCCAGCAGCTTGATCTCCAGCAATGAGCAGTTCTTC	CASSLISSNEQFF